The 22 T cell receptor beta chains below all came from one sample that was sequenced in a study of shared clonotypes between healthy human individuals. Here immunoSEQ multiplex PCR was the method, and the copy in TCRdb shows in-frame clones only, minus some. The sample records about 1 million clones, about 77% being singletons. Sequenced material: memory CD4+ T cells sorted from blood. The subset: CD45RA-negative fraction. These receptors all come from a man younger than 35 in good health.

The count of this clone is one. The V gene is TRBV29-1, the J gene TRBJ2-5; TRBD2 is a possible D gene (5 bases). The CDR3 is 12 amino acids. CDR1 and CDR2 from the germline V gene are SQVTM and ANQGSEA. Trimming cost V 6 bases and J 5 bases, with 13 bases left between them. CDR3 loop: CSVAGLGETQYF. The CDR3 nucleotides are TGCAGCGTGGCGGGCCTTGGGGAGACCCAGTACTTC.

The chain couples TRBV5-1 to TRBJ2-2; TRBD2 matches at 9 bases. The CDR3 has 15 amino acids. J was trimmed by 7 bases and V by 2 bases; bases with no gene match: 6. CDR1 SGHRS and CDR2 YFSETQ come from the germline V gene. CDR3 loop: CASSFVAGVVGELFF. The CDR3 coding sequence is TGCGCCAGCAGCTTCGTAGCGGGAGTTGTCGGGGAGCTGTTTTTT. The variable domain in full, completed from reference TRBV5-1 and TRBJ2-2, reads KAGVTQTPRYLIKTRGQQVTLSCSPISGHRSVSWYQQTPGQGLQFLFEYFSETQRNKGNFPGRFSGRQFSNSRSEMNVSTLELGDSALYLCASSFVAGVVGELFFGEGSRLTVL.

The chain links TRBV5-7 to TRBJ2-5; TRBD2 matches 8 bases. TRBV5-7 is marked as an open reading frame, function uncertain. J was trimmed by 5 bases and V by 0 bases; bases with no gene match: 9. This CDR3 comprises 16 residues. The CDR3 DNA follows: TGTGCCAGCAGCTTGGAGCGGGAGACTACCCGGGAGACCCAGTACTTC. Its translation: CASSLERETTRETQYF.

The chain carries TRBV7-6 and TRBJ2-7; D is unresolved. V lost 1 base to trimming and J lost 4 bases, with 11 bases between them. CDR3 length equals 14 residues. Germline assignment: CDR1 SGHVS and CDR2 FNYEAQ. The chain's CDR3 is CASSLGVNLYEQYF. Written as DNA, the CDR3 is TGTGCCAGCAGCTTAGGCGTCAACCTTTACGAGCAGTACTTC.

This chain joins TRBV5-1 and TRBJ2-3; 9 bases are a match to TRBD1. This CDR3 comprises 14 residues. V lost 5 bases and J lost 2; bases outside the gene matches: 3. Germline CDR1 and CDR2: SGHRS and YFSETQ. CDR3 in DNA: TGCGCCAGCAGTGGGGACAGGGTCACAGATACGCAGTATTTT. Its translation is CASSGDRVTDTQYF.

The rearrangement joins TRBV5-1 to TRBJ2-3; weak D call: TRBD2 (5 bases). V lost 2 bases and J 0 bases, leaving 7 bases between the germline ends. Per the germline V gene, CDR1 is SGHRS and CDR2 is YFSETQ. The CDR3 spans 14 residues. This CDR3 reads CASSFGESTDTQYF. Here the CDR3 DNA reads TGCGCCAGCAGCTTCGGGGAGAGCACAGATACGCAGTATTTT.

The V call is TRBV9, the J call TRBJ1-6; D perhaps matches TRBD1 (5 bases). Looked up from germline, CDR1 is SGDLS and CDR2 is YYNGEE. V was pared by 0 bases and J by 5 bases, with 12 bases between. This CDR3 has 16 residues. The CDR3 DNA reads TGTGCCAGCAGCGTAGGTCCCGGGGGGGATAATTCACCCCTCCACTTT. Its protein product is CASSVGPGGDNSPLHF.

The CDR3 nucleotides are TGTGCCACTAGGAAGGCTAGCAACTACGAGCAGTACTTC. Translation: CATRKASNYEQYF. This chain connects TRBV10-3 to TRBJ2-7, with a possible D match to TRBD2 (5 bases). The CDR3 consists of 13 residues. The germline gives CDR1 ENHRY, CDR2 SYGVKD. The V end was cut by 10 bases, the J end by 3 bases, with 16 bases between.

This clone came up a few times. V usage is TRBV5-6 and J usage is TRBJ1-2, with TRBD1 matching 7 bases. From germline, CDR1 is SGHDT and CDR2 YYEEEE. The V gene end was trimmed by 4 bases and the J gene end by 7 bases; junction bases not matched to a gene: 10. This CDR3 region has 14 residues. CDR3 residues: CASSPGRGGGGYTF. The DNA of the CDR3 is TGTGCCAGCAGCCCGGGGAGAGGGGGCGGTGGCTACACCTTC.

The CDR3 sequence is CASSIVAGGGNEQFF. CDR3 in DNA: TGTGCCAGCAGCATCGTAGCGGGGGGCGGAAATGAGCAGTTCTTC. The chain recombines TRBV7-2 with TRBJ2-1; 10 bases match TRBD2. The CDR3 contains 15 residues. V shed 5 bases and J 7 bases; nucleotides not matched to a gene: 8. Germline lookup yields CDR1 SGHTA and CDR2 FQGNSA.

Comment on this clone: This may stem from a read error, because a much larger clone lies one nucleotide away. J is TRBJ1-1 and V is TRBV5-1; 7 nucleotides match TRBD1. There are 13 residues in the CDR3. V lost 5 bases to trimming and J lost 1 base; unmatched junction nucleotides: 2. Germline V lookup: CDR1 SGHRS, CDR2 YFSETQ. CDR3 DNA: TGCGCCAGCAGTGGACAGGAGAACACTGAAGCTTTCTTT. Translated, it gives CASSGQENTEAFF.

CDR3 amino acids: CSASPAGGASYEQYF. Written as DNA, the CDR3 is TGCAGCGCCTCACCGGCAGGGGGCGCGTCCTACGAGCAGTACTTC. This rearrangement joins TRBV29-1 to TRBJ2-7, with TRBD1 matching over 8 bases. J lost 1 base, V lost 7 bases, and 12 bases had no gene match. Per germline, CDR1 SQVTM and CDR2 ANQGSEA. The CDR3 is 15 amino acids.

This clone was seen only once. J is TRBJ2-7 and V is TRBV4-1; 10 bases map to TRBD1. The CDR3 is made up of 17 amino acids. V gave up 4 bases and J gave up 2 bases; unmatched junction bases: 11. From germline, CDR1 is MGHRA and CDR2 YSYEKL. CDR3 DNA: TGCGCCAGCAGCCGATCTGCCGGGACAGGGGACACCTACGAGCAGTACTTC. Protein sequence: CASSRSAGTGDTYEQYF.

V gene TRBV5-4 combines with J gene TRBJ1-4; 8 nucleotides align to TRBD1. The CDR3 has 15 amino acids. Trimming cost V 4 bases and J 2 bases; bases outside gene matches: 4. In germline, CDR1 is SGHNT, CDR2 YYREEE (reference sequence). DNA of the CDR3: TGTGCCAGCAGCAGGGGACAGGCCACTAATGAAAAACTGTTTTTT. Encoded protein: CASSRGQATNEKLFF.

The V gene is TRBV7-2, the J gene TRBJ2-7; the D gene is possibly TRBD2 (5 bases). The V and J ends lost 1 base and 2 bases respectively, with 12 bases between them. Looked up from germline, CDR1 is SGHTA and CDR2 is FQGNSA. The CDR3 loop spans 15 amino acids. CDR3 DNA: TGTGCCAGCAGCTTAGAGTGGACTGGAGCCTACGAGCAGTACTTC. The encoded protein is CASSLEWTGAYEQYF. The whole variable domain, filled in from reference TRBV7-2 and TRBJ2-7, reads GAGVSQSPSNKVTEKGKDVELRCDPISGHTALYWYRQSLGQGLEFLIYFQGNSAPDKSGLPSDRFSAERTGGSVSTLTIQRTQQEDSAVYLCASSLEWTGAYEQYFGPGTRLTVT.

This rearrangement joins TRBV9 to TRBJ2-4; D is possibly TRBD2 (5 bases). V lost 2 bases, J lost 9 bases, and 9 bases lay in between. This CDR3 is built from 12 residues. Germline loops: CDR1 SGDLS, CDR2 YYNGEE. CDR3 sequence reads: CASSVDGGIQYF. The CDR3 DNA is TGTGCCAGCAGCGTTGACGGAGGCATTCAGTACTTC.

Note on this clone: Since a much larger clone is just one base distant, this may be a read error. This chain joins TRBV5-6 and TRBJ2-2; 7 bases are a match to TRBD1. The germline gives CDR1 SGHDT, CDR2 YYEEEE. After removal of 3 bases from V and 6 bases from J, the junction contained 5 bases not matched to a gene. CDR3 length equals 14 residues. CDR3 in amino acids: CASSSTGIAGELFF. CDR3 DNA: TGTGCCAGCAGCTCGACAGGGATCGCCGGGGAGCTGTTTTTT.

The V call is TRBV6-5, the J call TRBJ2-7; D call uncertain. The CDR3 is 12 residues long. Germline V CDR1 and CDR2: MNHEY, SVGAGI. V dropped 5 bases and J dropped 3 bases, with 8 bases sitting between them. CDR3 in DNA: TGTGCCAGCAGTGCCGGTCGCTACGAGCAGTACTTC. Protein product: CASSAGRYEQYF.

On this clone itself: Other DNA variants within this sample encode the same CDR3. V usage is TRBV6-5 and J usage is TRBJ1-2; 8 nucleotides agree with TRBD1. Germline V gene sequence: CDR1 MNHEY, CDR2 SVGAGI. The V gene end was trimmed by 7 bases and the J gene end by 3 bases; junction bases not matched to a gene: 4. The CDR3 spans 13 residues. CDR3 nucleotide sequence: TGTGCCAGCACTACAGGGGGGCACTATGGCTACACCTTC. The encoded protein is CASTTGGHYGYTF.

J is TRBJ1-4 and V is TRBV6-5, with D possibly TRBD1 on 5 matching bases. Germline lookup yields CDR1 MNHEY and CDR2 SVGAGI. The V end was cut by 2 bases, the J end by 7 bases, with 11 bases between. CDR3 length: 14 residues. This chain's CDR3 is CASSYPGTVEKLFF. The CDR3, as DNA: TGTGCCAGCAGTTACCCGGGGACTGTTGAAAAACTGTTTTTT.

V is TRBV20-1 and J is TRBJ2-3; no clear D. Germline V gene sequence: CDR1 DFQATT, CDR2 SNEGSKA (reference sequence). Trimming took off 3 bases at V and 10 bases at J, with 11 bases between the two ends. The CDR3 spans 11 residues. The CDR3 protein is CSASIIGPQYF. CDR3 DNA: TGCAGTGCTAGTATAATTGGCCCGCAGTATTTT.

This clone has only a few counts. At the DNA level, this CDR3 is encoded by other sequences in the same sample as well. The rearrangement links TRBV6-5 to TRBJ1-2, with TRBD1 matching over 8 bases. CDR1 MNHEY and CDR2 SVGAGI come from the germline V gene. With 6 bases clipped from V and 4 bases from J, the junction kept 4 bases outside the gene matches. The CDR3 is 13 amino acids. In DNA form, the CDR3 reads TGTGCCAGCAGCTTAGACAGGGGCTATGGCTACACCTTC. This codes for CASSLDRGYGYTF.